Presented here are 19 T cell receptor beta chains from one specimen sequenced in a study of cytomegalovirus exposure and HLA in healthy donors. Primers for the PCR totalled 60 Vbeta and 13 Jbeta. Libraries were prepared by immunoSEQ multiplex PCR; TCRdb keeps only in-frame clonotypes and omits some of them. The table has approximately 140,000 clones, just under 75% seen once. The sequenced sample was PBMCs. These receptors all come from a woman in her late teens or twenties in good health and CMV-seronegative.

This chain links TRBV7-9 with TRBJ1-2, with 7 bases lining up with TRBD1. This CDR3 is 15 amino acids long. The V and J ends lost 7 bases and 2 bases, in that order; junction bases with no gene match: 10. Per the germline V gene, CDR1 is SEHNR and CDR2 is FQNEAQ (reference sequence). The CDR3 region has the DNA TGTGCCAGCACCTCCTCATGGGACAGAAACTATGGCTACACCTTC. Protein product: CASTSSWDRNYGYTF.

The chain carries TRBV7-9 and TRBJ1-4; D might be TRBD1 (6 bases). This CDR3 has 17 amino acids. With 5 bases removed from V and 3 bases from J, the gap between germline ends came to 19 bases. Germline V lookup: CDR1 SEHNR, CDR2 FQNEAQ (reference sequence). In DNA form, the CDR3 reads TGTGCCAGCAGCAGGAGAACAACAGGGTCGGCTAATGAAAAACTGTTTTTT. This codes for CASSRRTTGSANEKLFF. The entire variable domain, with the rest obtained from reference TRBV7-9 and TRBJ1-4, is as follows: DTGVSQNPRHKITKRGQNVTFRCDPISEHNRLYWYRQTLGQGPEFLTYFQNEAQLEKSRLLSDRFSAERPKGSFSTLEIQRTEQGDSAMYLCASSRRTTGSANEKLFFGSGTQLSVL.

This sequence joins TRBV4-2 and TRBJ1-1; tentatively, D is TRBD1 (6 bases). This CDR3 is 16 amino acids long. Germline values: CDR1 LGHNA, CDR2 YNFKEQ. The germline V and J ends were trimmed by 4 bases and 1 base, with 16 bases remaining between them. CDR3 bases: TGTGCCAGCAGCCCGACGGGGGGGGCAAGGAACACTGAAGCTTTCTTT. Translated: CASSPTGGARNTEAFF.

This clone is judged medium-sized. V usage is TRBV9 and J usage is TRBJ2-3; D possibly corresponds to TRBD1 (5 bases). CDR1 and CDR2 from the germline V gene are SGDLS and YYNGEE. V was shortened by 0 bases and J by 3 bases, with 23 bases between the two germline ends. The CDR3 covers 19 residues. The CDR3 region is CASSVARGWAPVATDTQYF. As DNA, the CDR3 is TGTGCCAGCAGCGTAGCAAGGGGTTGGGCTCCGGTTGCAACAGATACGCAGTATTTT.

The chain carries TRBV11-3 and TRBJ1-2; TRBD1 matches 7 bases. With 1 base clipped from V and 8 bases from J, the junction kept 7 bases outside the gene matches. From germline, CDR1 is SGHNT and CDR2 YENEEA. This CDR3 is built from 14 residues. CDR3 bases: TGTGCCAGCAGCTTAGGTACGACAGGGTACGGCTACACCTTC. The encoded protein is CASSLGTTGYGYTF.

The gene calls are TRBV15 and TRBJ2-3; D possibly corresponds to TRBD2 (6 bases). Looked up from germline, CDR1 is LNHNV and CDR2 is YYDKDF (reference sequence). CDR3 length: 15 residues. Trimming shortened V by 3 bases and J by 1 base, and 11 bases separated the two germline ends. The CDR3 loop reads CATSSRGVGTDTQYF. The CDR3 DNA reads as TGTGCCACCAGCAGTCGCGGGGTGGGCACAGATACGCAGTATTTT.

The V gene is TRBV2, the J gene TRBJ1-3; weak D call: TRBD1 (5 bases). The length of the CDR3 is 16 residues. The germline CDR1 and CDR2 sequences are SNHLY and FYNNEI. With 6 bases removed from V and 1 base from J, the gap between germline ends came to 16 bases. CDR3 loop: CASRGGDGGSGNTIYF. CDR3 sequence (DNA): TGTGCCAGCAGGGGGGGGGACGGGGGTTCTGGAAACACCATATATTTT.

CDR3 in amino acids: CASSIGGRGNEQFF. The CDR3 nucleotides read TGTGCCAGTAGTATCGGTGGCAGGGGCAATGAGCAGTTCTTC. The chain is built from TRBV19 and TRBJ2-1, with a possible D match to TRBD1 (6 bases). Germline values: CDR1 LNHDA, CDR2 SQIVND (reference sequence). This CDR3 is built from 14 residues. V lost 3 bases and J lost 6, with 12 bases in between.

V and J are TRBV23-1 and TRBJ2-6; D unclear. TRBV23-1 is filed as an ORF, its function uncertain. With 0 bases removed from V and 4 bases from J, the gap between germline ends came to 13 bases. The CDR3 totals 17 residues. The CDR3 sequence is CASSQSPDTVGANVLTF. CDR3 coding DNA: TGCGCCAGCAGTCAATCACCCGACACGGTCGGGGCCAACGTCCTGACTTTC.

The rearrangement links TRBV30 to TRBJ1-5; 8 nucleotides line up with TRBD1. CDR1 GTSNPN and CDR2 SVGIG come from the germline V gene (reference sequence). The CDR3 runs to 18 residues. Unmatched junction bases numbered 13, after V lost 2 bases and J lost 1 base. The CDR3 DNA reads TGTGCCTGGAGTAAGGACAGGGTCGGGTTTGGAAGCAATCAGCCCCAGCATTTT. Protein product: CAWSKDRVGFGSNQPQHF.

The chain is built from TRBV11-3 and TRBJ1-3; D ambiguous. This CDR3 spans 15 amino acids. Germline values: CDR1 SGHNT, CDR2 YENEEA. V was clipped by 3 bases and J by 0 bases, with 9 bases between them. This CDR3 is CASSFAGSSGNTIYF. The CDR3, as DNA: TGTGCCAGCAGCTTTGCCGGGTCCTCTGGAAACACCATATATTTT.

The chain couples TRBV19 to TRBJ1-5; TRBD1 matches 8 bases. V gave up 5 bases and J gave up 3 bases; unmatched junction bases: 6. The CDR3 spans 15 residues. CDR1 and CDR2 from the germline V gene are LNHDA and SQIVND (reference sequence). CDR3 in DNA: TGTGCCAGTAGTCCGGACAGGGTCGACAATCAGCCCCAGCATTTT. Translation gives CASSPDRVDNQPQHF.

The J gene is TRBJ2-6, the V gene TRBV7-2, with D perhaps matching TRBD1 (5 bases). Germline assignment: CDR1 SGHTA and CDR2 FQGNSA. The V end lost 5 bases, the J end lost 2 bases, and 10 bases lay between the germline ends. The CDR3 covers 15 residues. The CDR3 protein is CASSPGAPGANVLTF. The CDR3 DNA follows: TGTGCCAGCAGCCCTGGGGCCCCTGGGGCCAACGTCCTGACTTTC.

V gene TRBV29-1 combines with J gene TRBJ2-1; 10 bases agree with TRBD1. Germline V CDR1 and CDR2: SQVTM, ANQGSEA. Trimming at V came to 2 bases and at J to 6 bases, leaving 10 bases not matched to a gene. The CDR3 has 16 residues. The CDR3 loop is CSVERPGQGRTNEQFF. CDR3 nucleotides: TGCAGCGTTGAAAGGCCGGGACAGGGGAGGACCAATGAGCAGTTCTTC.

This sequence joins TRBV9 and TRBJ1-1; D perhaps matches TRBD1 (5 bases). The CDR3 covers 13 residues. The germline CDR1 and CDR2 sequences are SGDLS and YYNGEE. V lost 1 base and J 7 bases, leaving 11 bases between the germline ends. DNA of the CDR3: TGTGCCAGCAGCGTATCGGGGGAGAGTGAAGCTTTCTTT. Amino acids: CASSVSGESEAFF.

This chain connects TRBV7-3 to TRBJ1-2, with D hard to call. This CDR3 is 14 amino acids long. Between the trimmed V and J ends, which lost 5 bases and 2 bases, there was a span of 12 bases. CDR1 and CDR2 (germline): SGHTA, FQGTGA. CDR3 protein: CASSPSGRNYGYTF. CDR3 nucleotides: TGTGCCAGCAGCCCATCCGGGAGGAACTATGGCTACACCTTC.

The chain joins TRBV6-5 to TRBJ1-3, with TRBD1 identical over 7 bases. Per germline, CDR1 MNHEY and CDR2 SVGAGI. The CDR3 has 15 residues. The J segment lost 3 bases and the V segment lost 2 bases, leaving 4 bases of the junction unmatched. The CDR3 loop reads CASSYQRQGGNTIYF. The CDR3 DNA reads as TGTGCCAGCAGTTACCAGAGACAGGGTGGAAACACCATATATTTT.

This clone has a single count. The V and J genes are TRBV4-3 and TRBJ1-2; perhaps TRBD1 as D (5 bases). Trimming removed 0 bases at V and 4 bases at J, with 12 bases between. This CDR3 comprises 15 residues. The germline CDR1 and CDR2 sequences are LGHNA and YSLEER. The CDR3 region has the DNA TGCGCCAGCAGCCAAGACGAGGGGCGGGGCTATGGCTACACCTTC. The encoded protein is CASSQDEGRGYGYTF.

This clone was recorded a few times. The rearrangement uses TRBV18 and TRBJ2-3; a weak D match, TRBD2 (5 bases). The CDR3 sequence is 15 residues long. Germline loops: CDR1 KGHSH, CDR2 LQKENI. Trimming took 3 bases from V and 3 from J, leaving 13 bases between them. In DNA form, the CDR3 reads TGTGCCAGCTCACCGGGGTGGGAGTCGACAGATACGCAGTATTTT. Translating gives CASSPGWESTDTQYF.